The rows below give T cell receptor beta chains drawn from one sample of a study of T-cell memory formation after mild COVID-19. TCRdb reanalysed the 5' RACE reads using MiXCR and keeps one entry per CDR3 protein. The sample carries some 600,000 distinct CDR3 sequences, approximately 15% recorded once. Sequencing was done on a sample of PBMCs or a T cell subset sorted from them (not recorded which). The receptor set was obtained from an adult woman who had mild COVID-19 (a few samples of this study predate the infection). Cell type and time point are not known. The CDR3 runs from the conserved cysteine through the conserved F or W. Each record gives: V gene, D gene, clone size, J gene, CDR3 DNA, CDR3 protein. A D gene is named only where the DNA matches it firmly. Expanded clones get a size class; other rows say once, few or many, or leave the size out.

v_gene: TRBV12-3/TRBV12-4; d_gene: TRBD2; abundance: few; j_gene: TRBJ2-3; CDR3nt: TGTGCCAGCAGTTTGTTAGCGGGGGGGCGGGATACGCAGTATTTT; CDR3aa: CASSLLAGGRDTQYF
v_gene: TRBV20-1; d_gene: -; abundance: -; j_gene: TRBJ1-2; CDR3nt: TGCAGTCCCTTTGGGAGGGGCAACTATGGCTACACCTTC; CDR3aa: CSPFGRGNYGYTF
v_gene: TRBV9; d_gene: -; abundance: -; j_gene: TRBJ2-3; CDR3nt: TGTGCCAGCAGCGTAGTGCCCGGCACAGATACGCAGTATTTT; CDR3aa: CASSVVPGTDTQYF
v_gene: TRBV24-1; d_gene: -; abundance: -; j_gene: TRBJ2-2; CDR3nt: TGTGCCACCAGTGATTCCGAGAATAACACCGGGGAGCTGTTTTTT; CDR3aa: CATSDSENNTGELFF
v_gene: TRBV7-3; d_gene: -; abundance: few; j_gene: TRBJ2-1; CDR3nt: TGTGCCAGCAGTAAAAACAGGGGGAGGGGGAATGAGCAGTTCTTC; CDR3aa: CASSKNRGRGNEQFF
v_gene: TRBV19; d_gene: -; abundance: -; j_gene: TRBJ2-5; CDR3nt: TGTGCCAGTAGTATTGGTGTCGGCCAATACCAAGAGACCCAGTACTTC; CDR3aa: CASSIGVGQYQETQYF
v_gene: TRBV18; d_gene: -; abundance: -; j_gene: TRBJ2-1; CDR3nt: TGTGCCAGCTCACAAGCTTGGGGGTATGAGCAGTTCTTC; CDR3aa: CASSQAWGYEQFF
v_gene: TRBV5-1; d_gene: -; abundance: -; j_gene: TRBJ1-4; CDR3nt: TGCGCCAGCAGCACCGGGACGGTGGGAACTAATGAAAAACTGTTTTTT; CDR3aa: CASSTGTVGTNEKLFF
v_gene: TRBV6-5; d_gene: TRBD2; abundance: -; j_gene: TRBJ2-5; CDR3nt: TGTGCCAGCAGAACATCCAAACTAGCGGGAGGACGGAGGGAGACCCAGTACTTC; CDR3aa: CASRTSKLAGGRRETQYF
v_gene: TRBV6-1; d_gene: -; abundance: -; j_gene: TRBJ2-2; CDR3nt: TGTGCCAGCAGTGCATTTGGCACCGGGGAGCTGTTTTTT; CDR3aa: CASSAFGTGELFF
v_gene: TRBV6-2/TRBV6-3; d_gene: -; abundance: -; j_gene: TRBJ1-1; CDR3nt: TGTGCCAGCAGTTATGGGGGGCACACTGAAGCTTTCTTT; CDR3aa: CASSYGGHTEAFF